Reported below is one TCR beta chain. TCRdb's copy holds only in-frame clones and misses some; the assay was immunoSEQ multiplex PCR. The data contain about 160,000 clones, about 92% of them singletons. Seattle enrolled patients during active infection and tracked them longitudinally. These data originate in a study of blood T cell repertoires in COVID-19. Study-wide background: PBMCs, B-cell-depleted T cells, or T cells provided the cDNA or gDNA that made up the material.

The receptor comes from a man younger than 40 with COVID-19, enrolled during active disease. The sample comprised peripheral blood.

As DNA, the CDR3 is TGTGCCAGCAGGCCATACAGGACAGGGGACTATGGCTACACCTTC. Amino acids: CASRPYRTGDYGYTF. This rearrangement joins TRBV6-5 to TRBJ1-2, with 9 bases fitting TRBD1. The CDR3 runs to 15 residues. The germline CDR1 and CDR2 sequences are MNHEY and SVGAGI. J was trimmed by 3 bases and V by 6 bases; bases with no gene match: 8.